The clone carrying this TCR beta chain was seen repeatedly, ten times or more. It was RNA transcripts that yielded the amplified TCR beta CDR3 regions. Researchers ran a first-round RT-PCR on the TCR CDR3 using the HTBI primer set. TCRdb itself ran the multiplex PCR reads through MiXCR, one entry per CDR3 protein. The profile covers more than 300,000 distinct CDR3 sequences, with 17% appearing a single time and approximately 30% taken by the ten largest. The source of the sample is a study of T cells in Graves' hyperthyroidism and ophthalmopathy. Sample: blood. This sequence was found in a woman between 25 and 40 years old with Graves' hyperthyroidism that later progressed to Graves' ophthalmopathy.

In DNA form, the CDR3 reads TGCGCCAGCAGCGACACCCAAGGGGGAGATACGCAGTATTTT. It is translated as CASSDTQGGDTQYF. The rearrangement uses TRBV5-1 and TRBJ2-3, with D possibly matching TRBD1 (6 bases). The germline gives CDR1 SGHRS, CDR2 YFSETQ. The CDR3 totals 14 residues. Trimming stripped 4 bases from V and 5 bases from J, with 14 bases between.